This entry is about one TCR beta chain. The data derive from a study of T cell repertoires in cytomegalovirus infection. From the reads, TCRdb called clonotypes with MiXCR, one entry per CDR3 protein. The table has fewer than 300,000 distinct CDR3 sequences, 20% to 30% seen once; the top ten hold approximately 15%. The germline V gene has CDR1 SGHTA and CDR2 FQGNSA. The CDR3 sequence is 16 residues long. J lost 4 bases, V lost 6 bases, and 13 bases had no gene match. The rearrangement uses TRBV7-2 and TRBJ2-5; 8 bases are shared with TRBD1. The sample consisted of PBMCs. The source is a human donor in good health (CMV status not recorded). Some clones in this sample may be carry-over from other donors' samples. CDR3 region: CASSDDRGPLGETQYF. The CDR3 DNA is TGTGCCAGCAGTGATGACAGGGGCCCGTTGGGAGAGACCCAGTACTTC.